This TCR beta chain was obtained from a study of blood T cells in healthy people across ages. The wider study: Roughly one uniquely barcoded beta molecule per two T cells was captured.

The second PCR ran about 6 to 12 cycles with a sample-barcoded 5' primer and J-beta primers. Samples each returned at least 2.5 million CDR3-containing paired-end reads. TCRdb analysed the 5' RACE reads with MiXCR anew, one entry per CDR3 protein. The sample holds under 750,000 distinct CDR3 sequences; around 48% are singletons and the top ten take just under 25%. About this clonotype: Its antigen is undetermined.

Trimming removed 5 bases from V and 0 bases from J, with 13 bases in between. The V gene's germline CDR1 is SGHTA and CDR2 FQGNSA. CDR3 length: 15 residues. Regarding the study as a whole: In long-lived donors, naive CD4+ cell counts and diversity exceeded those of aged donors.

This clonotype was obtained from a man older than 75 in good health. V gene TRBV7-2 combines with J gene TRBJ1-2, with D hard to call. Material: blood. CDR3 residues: CASSPSAQANYGYTF. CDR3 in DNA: TGTGCCAGCAGCCCCTCGGCGCAAGCTAACTATGGCTACACCTTC.